Sequencing of this T cell receptor (beta chain) was carried out in a study of T cell repertoires in cytomegalovirus infection. Background on the study: TCR beta signatures that were public indicated CMV infection and matching HLA type.

This clonotype was observed a few times. What it recognizes is unknown. A single record per CDR3 protein comes from TCRdb applying MiXCR to the reads. This table has over 200,000 distinct CDR3 sequences, about an eighth appearing once. Points from the study as a whole: Carriage of CMV together with the relevant HLA was identifiable through cumulative public TCR beta family frequency. In two of eight donors, the top clonotype was HLA-C-restricted CMV-specific.

In germline, CDR1 is SGHVT, CDR2 SQSDAQ. This CDR3 has 11 residues. V lost 4 bases to trimming and J lost 6 bases, with 6 bases between them. The sequenced sample was PBMCs. This clonotype was sampled from a human donor in good health (CMV status not recorded). Some clones in this sample may be carry-over from other donors' samples. The V and J genes are TRBV7-4 and TRBJ1-1; no clear D gene. CDR3 nucleotides: TGTGCCAGCAGCTCCGTATCTGAAGCTTTCTTT. Translating gives CASSSVSEAFF.